These 22 T cell receptor beta chains originate from one sample sequenced in a study of identical twins. In TCRdb, the 5' RACE reads were re-called with MiXCR into one record per CDR3 protein. In the table there are about 250,000 distinct CDR3 sequences, about 8.3% of which are singletons. This sample also appeared in a second study, on yellow fever vaccine responses in identical twins.

Sequenced sample: CD8+ T cells sorted from blood. The receptors originated from a woman younger than 30 in good health.

The rearrangement joins TRBV28 to TRBJ2-5, with no clear D. The CDR3 runs 11 residues. The germline CDR1 and CDR2 sequences are MDHEN and SYDVKM. Trimming stripped 8 bases from V and 5 bases from J, with 9 bases between. CDR3 bases: TGTGCCAGCGCAGTGATGGAGACCCAGTACTTC. Translated: CASAVMETQYF.

The chain couples TRBV15 to TRBJ1-3; D is unresolved. CDR3 length: 16 residues. Germline CDR1 is LNHNV and CDR2 is YYDKDF (reference sequence). V was clipped by 4 bases and J by 0 bases, with 13 bases between them. The CDR3 loop reads CATSKLTVISGNTIYF. The CDR3 DNA follows: TGTGCCACCAGCAAACTAACAGTTATCTCTGGAAACACCATATATTTT.

This clonotype was detected a few times. The gene calls are TRBV7-9 and TRBJ2-5; D may be TRBD2 (5 bases). Germline-derived CDR1 and CDR2 are SEHNR and FQNEAQ (reference sequence). The V gene lost 4 bases and the J gene lost 8 bases, with 14 bases spanning the gap. The length of the CDR3 is 13 residues. CDR3 DNA: TGTGCCAGCAGCTCACCGACGGGGAATACCCAGTACTTC. Residues: CASSSPTGNTQYF.

The chain joins TRBV20-1 to TRBJ2-7; TRBD2 aligns across 11 bases. CDR1 is DFQATT and CDR2 is SNEGSKA in the germline V gene (reference sequence). The CDR3 sequence is 15 residues long. After removal of 0 bases from V and 3 bases from J, the junction contained 4 bases not matched to a gene. The DNA for the CDR3 is TGCAGTGCTAGAGAGACTAGCGGGACACGCTACGAGCAGTACTTC. Its translation is CSARETSGTRYEQYF.

This clonotype was seen only a few times. The chain uses TRBV3-1 and TRBJ1-1; D gene uncertain. Trimming stripped 0 bases from V and 0 bases from J, with 8 bases between. The CDR3 is made up of 15 amino acids. The germline V gene has CDR1 LGHDT and CDR2 YNNKEL (reference sequence). The CDR3 bases are TGTGCCAGCAGCCAAGAAGGCAGATTGAACACTGAAGCTTTCTTT. This encodes CASSQEGRLNTEAFF.

The chain employs TRBV12-3 or TRBV12-4 and TRBJ1-1; the match to TRBD1 covers 7 bases. CDR3 length equals 15 residues. The J segment lost 1 base and the V segment lost 6 bases, leaving 8 bases of the junction unmatched. In nucleotides, the CDR3 is TGTGCCAGCAGCCCTTCGACAGGGAGGAACACTGAAGCTTTCTTT. Translating it yields CASSPSTGRNTEAFF.

In its sample, this clonotype was seen a few times. The chain recombines TRBV12-3 or TRBV12-4 with TRBJ2-1, with TRBD2 as a possible D gene (5 bases). CDR3 size: 13 residues. V was clipped by 6 bases and J by 4 bases, with 10 bases between them. CDR3 DNA sequence: TGTGCCAGCAGGCCCCCGGGGTACAATGAGCAGTTCTTC. This gives the protein CASRPPGYNEQFF.

This chain links TRBV5-1 with TRBJ2-3; perhaps D is TRBD1 or TRBD2 (7 bases each). The germline V and J ends were trimmed by 3 bases and 1 base, with 9 bases remaining between them. The CDR3 has 14 amino acids. The germline V gene encodes CDR1 SGHRS and CDR2 YFSETQ. The CDR3 region is CASSSGGGTDTQYF. DNA of the CDR3: TGCGCCAGCAGCTCAGGGGGGGGCACAGATACGCAGTATTTT.

This chain links TRBV5-1 with TRBJ2-5; no firm D call. Trimming pared 0 bases from V and 5 bases from J, leaving 14 bases between. The germline V gene encodes CDR1 SGHRS and CDR2 YFSETQ. This CDR3 region has 15 residues. In DNA form, the CDR3 reads TGCGCCAGCAGCTTGGATGGGTCCCATGGGGAGACCCAGTACTTC. Its translation is CASSLDGSHGETQYF.

This chain links TRBV12-3 or TRBV12-4 with TRBJ2-1; TRBD2 agrees at 10 bases. This CDR3 spans 14 amino acids. With V trimmed by 10 bases and J by 9 bases, 12 bases remained unmatched. The CDR3, as DNA: TGTGCCACCACAGCGGGAGGGGGGCAGGGTGAGCAGTTCTTC. Protein sequence: CATTAGGGQGEQFF.

This clonotype was seen at least ten times. This chain links TRBV4-3 with TRBJ2-2, with D tentatively TRBD1 (6 bases). V gave up 1 base and J gave up 7 bases, with 10 bases separating them. CDR3 length: 14 residues. Germline V CDR1 and CDR2: LGHNA, YSLEER. CDR3 nucleotide sequence: TGCGCCAGCAGCCAAGCAGGGGCAGTCGGGGAGCTGTTTTTT. Residues: CASSQAGAVGELFF.

This clonotype was seen repeatedly, ten times or more. The chain uses TRBV12-3 or TRBV12-4 and TRBJ2-1, with 10 positions matching TRBD1. The V segment lost 8 bases and the J segment 4 bases; nucleotides outside the gene matches: 5. CDR3 length: 14 amino acids. CDR3 in DNA: TGTGCCAGCGGGACAGGGGCCGATTACAATGAGCAGTTCTTC. It yields the protein CASGTGADYNEQFF.

This clonotype was counted many times. This chain joins TRBV21-1 and TRBJ2-7; TRBD2 is the table's D call, not checked against the DNA. TRBV21-1 corresponds to a pseudogene. There are 19 residues in the CDR3. CDR3 bases: TGTGCCAGCAGCAAAGGATACGCTAGCGGGAGGCAAGATATCTACGAGCAGTACTTC. This translates into CASSKGYASGRQDIYEQYF.

This clonotype was seen a handful of times. This chain connects TRBV29-1 to TRBJ2-2, with 7 bases lining up with TRBD2. CDR3 size: 13 residues. Germline loops: CDR1 SQVTM, CDR2 ANQGSEA. V lost 6 bases, J lost 5 bases, and 6 bases stayed unmatched. For the CDR3, the DNA is TGCAGCGTGAGCGGGGCCGAGACCGGGGAGCTGTTTTTT. Its protein is CSVSGAETGELFF.

This clonotype turned up a few times. The chain combines TRBV7-6 with TRBJ2-3; D might be TRBD1 (6 bases). CDR3 length: 16 amino acids. V was trimmed by 5 bases and J by 7 bases, leaving 22 bases between them. Germline V CDR1 and CDR2: SGHVS, FNYEAQ. This chain's CDR3 is CASSPHLDSSTHTQYF. The CDR3 DNA is TGTGCCAGCAGCCCCCATCTGGACAGCTCCACGCATACGCAGTATTTT.

The V call is TRBV28, the J call TRBJ2-5; D not certain. The V gene lost 5 bases and the J gene lost 4 bases, with 17 bases spanning the gap. This CDR3 contains 15 residues. CDR1 is MDHEN, CDR2 SYDVKM, per germline. CDR3 nucleotides: TGTGCCAGCAGTCCTCGGACGTTCATGGGAGAGACCCAGTACTTC. Its translation is CASSPRTFMGETQYF.

The rearrangement links TRBV24-1 to TRBJ2-1; 9 bases match TRBD1. The germline V gene has CDR1 KGHDR and CDR2 SFDVKD. The length of the CDR3 is 14 residues. V gave up 11 bases and J gave up 3 bases; unmatched junction bases: 7. CDR3 bases: TGTGCCAATTCGGGACAGGGTTTCTACAATGAGCAGTTCTTC. It yields the protein CANSGQGFYNEQFF.

The chain employs TRBV7-2 and TRBJ2-7; 7 nucleotides line up with TRBD1. The junction had 7 bases not matched to a gene; V was cut back by 5 bases and J by 0 bases. CDR1 SGHTA and CDR2 FQGNSA come from the germline V gene. The CDR3 covers 15 residues. CDR3 sequence reads: CASSKVRDSSYEQYF. DNA of the CDR3: TGTGCCAGCAGCAAGGTACGGGACAGCTCCTACGAGCAGTACTTC.

The V call is TRBV4-2, the J call TRBJ2-1, with TRBD2 matching 7 bases. This CDR3 has 16 amino acids. Germline V gives CDR1 LGHNA, CDR2 YNFKEQ. The ends lost 0 bases at V and 9 bases at J; junction bases unmatched: 11. CDR3 in DNA: TGTGCCAGCAGCCAAGAGGCGGGAGAAGTGAATCGTGAGCAGTTCTTC. Amino acid sequence: CASSQEAGEVNREQFF.

The chain combines TRBV7-9 with TRBJ2-1; D may be TRBD1 (6 bases). This CDR3 has 14 amino acids. Germline V lookup: CDR1 SEHNR, CDR2 FQNEAQ (reference sequence). The V and J ends lost 0 bases and 7 bases respectively, with 10 bases between them. The chain's CDR3 is CASSLAAGDNEQFF. CDR3 coding DNA: TGTGCCAGCAGCTTAGCTGCAGGGGATAATGAGCAGTTCTTC.

At least ten counts were recorded for this clonotype. The gene calls are TRBV12-3 or TRBV12-4 and TRBJ2-3, with 12 bases matching TRBD1. The CDR3 extends over 17 amino acids. J was trimmed by 6 bases and V by 0 bases; bases with no gene match: 7. The CDR3 DNA reads TGTGCCAGCAGTTTAGCTCCTCCGGGACAGGGGGCGGATACGCAGTATTTT. It encodes CASSLAPPGQGADTQYF.

The genes are TRBV6-1 and TRBJ2-2, with D perhaps being TRBD1 or TRBD2 (6 bases each). The CDR3 length is 14 residues. V lost 2 bases to trimming and J lost 8 bases, with 12 bases between them. Germline CDR1 is MNHNS and CDR2 is SASEGT. CDR3 in amino acids: CASSEYQGRGELFF. DNA for the CDR3: TGTGCCAGCAGTGAATACCAGGGGAGGGGGGAGCTGTTTTTT.